This note documents a single TCR beta chain sequence. CDR3 size: 13 residues. CDR1 is MNHEY, CDR2 SVGAGI, per germline. Trimming stripped 2 bases from V and 4 bases from J, with 8 bases between. Assay: immunoSEQ multiplex PCR; the TCRdb copy retains only in-frame clones and omits some. The table has some 45,000 clones, approximately 93% seen once; the top ten hold approximately 7.8%. This specimen comes from a study of cytomegalovirus exposure and HLA in healthy donors. Input material: PBMCs. The genes are TRBV6-5 and TRBJ1-1; D not certain. This clonotype originated in a woman aged 18 to 35 in good health and CMV-seropositive. CDR3 in DNA: TGTGCCAGCAGTTACCAAAGGAGCACTGAAGCTTTCTTT. Residues: CASSYQRSTEAFF.